The 10 T cell receptor beta chains in this list originate from one sample, sequenced in a study of T cell repertoires in cytomegalovirus infection. TCRdb reprocessed the reads with MiXCR, giving one entry per CDR3 protein. This table has 600,000 to 700,000 distinct CDR3 sequences, around 35% appearing once. These TCRs' antigens remain unknown. Sequences were derived from cultured PBMCs, sampled from culture after CMV antigen stimulation. Receptors originate from a human donor in good health (CMV status not recorded). Some clones in this sample may be carry-over from other donors' samples.

This clonotype has ten or more counts. The rearrangement joins TRBV20-1 to TRBJ1-5; tentatively, D is TRBD1 (5 bases). V was trimmed by 2 bases and J by 3 bases, leaving 17 bases between them. The CDR3 has 16 residues. Germline-derived CDR1 and CDR2 are DFQATT and SNEGSKA (reference sequence). The CDR3 DNA follows: TGCAGTGCTAGAAACCTTAAAAGGGGACCCAATCAGCCCCAGCATTTT. Translated: CSARNLKRGPNQPQHF.

The chain has TRBV27 and TRBJ2-1; 11 positions agree with TRBD2. V gave up 1 base and J gave up 9 bases; unmatched junction bases: 5. The length of the CDR3 is 15 residues. CDR1 MNHEY and CDR2 SMNVEV come from the germline V gene (reference sequence). CDR3 nucleotides: TGTGCCAGCAGTTTATGGCTAGCGGGAGGCAGTGAGCAGTTCTTC. This encodes CASSLWLAGGSEQFF.

The CDR3 reads CASSRTEEYEQYF. For the CDR3, the DNA is TGTGCCAGCAGTAGGACCGAAGAGTACGAGCAGTACTTC. This chain joins TRBV12-3 or TRBV12-4 and TRBJ2-7; D gene ambiguous. This CDR3 spans 13 amino acids. V lost 5 bases and J lost 4, with 12 bases in between.

This clonotype appeared many times. The V gene is TRBV7-4, the J gene TRBJ2-1; TRBD2 matches 9 bases. With 1 base clipped from V and 0 bases from J, the junction kept 10 bases outside the gene matches. This CDR3 region has 19 residues. Germline values: CDR1 SGHVT, CDR2 SQSDAQ. CDR3 residues: CASSLGGFPSGASYNEQFF. The DNA of the CDR3 is TGTGCCAGCAGCTTAGGGGGCTTTCCTAGCGGGGCCTCCTACAATGAGCAGTTCTTC.

The CDR3 sequence is CSAASRTAGTDTQYF. CDR3 in DNA: TGCAGTGCTGCCTCAAGGACAGCTGGGACAGATACGCAGTATTTT. The chain is built from TRBV20-1 and TRBJ2-3; tentative D call: TRBD1 (6 bases). CDR1 DFQATT and CDR2 SNEGSKA come from the germline V gene (reference sequence). This CDR3 is built from 15 residues. V lost 5 bases and J 3 bases, leaving 18 bases between the germline ends.

Comments on this clonotype: One end of the junction is discordant with germline, which a read error may explain. The chain links TRBV7-9 to TRBJ2-7; TRBD1 matches 12 bases. The germline CDR1 and CDR2 sequences are SEHNR and FQNEAQ (reference sequence). The CDR3 runs to 20 residues. CDR3 sequence reads: CSSSFLPGTGGRVPHYEQYF. Here the CDR3 DNA reads TGTTCCAGCAGCTTTTTACCCGGGACAGGGGGCAGGGTCCCCCACTACGAGCAGTACTTC.

V usage is TRBV4-2 and J usage is TRBJ2-3; perhaps TRBD2 as D (6 bases). V was trimmed by 1 base and J by 3 bases, leaving 20 bases between them. Germline V CDR1 and CDR2: LGHNA, YNFKEQ. This CDR3 contains 18 residues. In nucleotides, the CDR3 is TGTGCCAGCAGCCAAGCTCGCCGGAGGGCAAGCTATACAGATACGCAGTATTTT. As protein: CASSQARRRASYTDTQYF.

The rearrangement joins TRBV10-3 to TRBJ2-1, with TRBD1 as a possible D gene (5 bases). Trimming left V 4 bases short and J 3 bases short, with 13 bases between. The CDR3 consists of 15 residues. CDR1 is ENHRY and CDR2 is SYGVKD in the germline V gene. The CDR3 bases are TGTGCCATCAGTGGGGAATGGGGCGACTACAATGAGCAGTTCTTC. Protein sequence: CAISGEWGDYNEQFF.

This chain's CDR3 is CASSLALAGGSGEQFF. CDR3 DNA sequence: TGTGCCAGCAGCTTAGCCCTAGCGGGAGGGTCCGGTGAGCAGTTCTTC. The chain carries TRBV7-2 and TRBJ2-1; TRBD2 matches at 12 bases. Germline values: CDR1 SGHTA, CDR2 FQGNSA. The CDR3 is made up of 16 amino acids. J lost 9 bases, V lost 0 bases, and 6 bases had no gene match.

The chain has TRBV7-9 and TRBJ1-4, with 9 bases lining up with TRBD1. The J segment lost 3 bases and the V segment lost 5 bases, leaving 7 bases of the junction unmatched. Germline V CDR1 and CDR2: SEHNR, FQNEAQ (reference sequence). The CDR3 contains 16 residues. CDR3 nucleotide sequence: TGTGCCAGCAGCACTACAGGGGGCGGTGCTAATGAAAAACTGTTTTTT. It encodes CASSTTGGGANEKLFF.